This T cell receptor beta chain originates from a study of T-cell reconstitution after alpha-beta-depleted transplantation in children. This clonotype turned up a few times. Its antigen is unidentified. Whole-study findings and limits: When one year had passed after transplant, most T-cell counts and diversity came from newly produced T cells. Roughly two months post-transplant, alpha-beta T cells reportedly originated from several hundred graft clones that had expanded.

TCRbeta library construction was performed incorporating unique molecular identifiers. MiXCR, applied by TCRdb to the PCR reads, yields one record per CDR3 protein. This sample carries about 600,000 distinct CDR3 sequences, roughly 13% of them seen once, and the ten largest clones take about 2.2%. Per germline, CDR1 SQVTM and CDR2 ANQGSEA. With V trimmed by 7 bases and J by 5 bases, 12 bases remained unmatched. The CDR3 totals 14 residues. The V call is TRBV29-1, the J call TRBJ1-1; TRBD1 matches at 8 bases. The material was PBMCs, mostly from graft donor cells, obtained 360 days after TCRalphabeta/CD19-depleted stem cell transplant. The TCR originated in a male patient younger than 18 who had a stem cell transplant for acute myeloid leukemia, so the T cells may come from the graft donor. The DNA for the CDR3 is TGCAGCGCCACTGGCGAGACAGGGGTTACTGAAGCTTTCTTT. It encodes CSATGETGVTEAFF.